This T cell receptor beta chain was recovered during a study of identical twins. V lost 5 bases to trimming and J lost 5 bases, with 9 bases between them. Germline CDR1 and CDR2: SGHVS and FNYEAQ. CDR3 size: 12 residues. TCRdb analysed the 5' RACE reads with MiXCR anew, one entry per CDR3 protein. The sample has about 250,000 distinct CDR3 sequences; over 13% are singletons. This sequence was found in a woman aged 18-35 years in good health. The chain has TRBV7-6 and TRBJ2-5; D uncertain. The sample comprised memory (CD45RO+) T cells sorted from blood. The CDR3 protein is CASSALWETQYF. The CDR3, as DNA: TGTGCCAGCAGCGCGCTCTGGGAGACCCAGTACTTC.